The 28 T cell receptor beta chains below were found in one sample sequenced in a study of blood T cell repertoires in COVID-19. The repertoire was sequenced with immunoSEQ multiplex PCR; TCRdb's copy has only in-frame clones and lacks some. Here the sample spans about 53,000 clones, 80% to 85% being singletons. The sample consisted of peripheral blood. Source of these receptors: an elderly woman with COVID-19, enrolled during active disease.

The genes are TRBV5-1 and TRBJ2-1; 7 nucleotides line up with TRBD2. V lost 0 bases, J lost 6 bases, and 9 bases stayed unmatched. Per the germline V gene, CDR1 is SGHRS and CDR2 is YFSETQ. CDR3 length equals 16 residues. For the CDR3, the DNA is TGCGCCAGCAGCTTGGGAATTGGACTAGAGGGCAATGAGCAGTTCTTC. It encodes CASSLGIGLEGNEQFF. Using reference TRBV5-1 and TRBJ2-1 for the parts outside the CDR3, the full variable domain is KAGVTQTPRYLIKTRGQQVTLSCSPISGHRSVSWYQQTPGQGLQFLFEYFSETQRNKGNFPGRFSGRQFSNSRSEMNVSTLELGDSALYLCASSLGIGLEGNEQFFGPGTRLTVL.

This chain links TRBV4-2 with TRBJ2-5, with D perhaps TRBD1 (6 bases). The CDR3 runs 14 residues. From germline, CDR1 is LGHNA and CDR2 YNFKEQ. Trimming removed 1 base from V and 5 bases from J, with 11 bases in between. The CDR3 sequence is CASSQGDTRETQYF. The DNA of the CDR3 is TGTGCCAGCAGCCAAGGGGACACTCGGGAGACCCAGTACTTC.

The chain employs TRBV4-1 and TRBJ2-7; 8 bases are a match to TRBD1. CDR1 and CDR2 from the germline V gene are MGHRA and YSYEKL. The CDR3 extends over 16 amino acids. J lost 1 base, V lost 2 bases, and 7 bases had no gene match. The CDR3 bases are TGCGCCAGCAGCCAAACCGGGACAGGCCTATCCTACGAGCAGTACTTC. Its protein is CASSQTGTGLSYEQYF.

The count of this clone is one. The CDR3 nucleotides read TGTGCCAGCAGCTCTAACCGAGACAGGGGGACGCTGACGGGGGCCAACGTCCTGACTTTC. Protein product: CASSSNRDRGTLTGANVLTF. This chain links TRBV7-3 with TRBJ2-6; 9 nucleotides match TRBD1. The CDR3 length is 20 residues. Germline CDR1 and CDR2: SGHTA and FQGTGA. V lost 4 bases and J lost 4; bases outside the gene matches: 17.

CDR3 sequence (DNA): TGTGCCAGTAGTGAAGCAGGTTACGAGCAGTACTTC. This gives the protein CASSEAGYEQYF. V gene TRBV19 combines with J gene TRBJ2-7; D is uncertain. Trimming removed 5 bases at V and 4 bases at J, with 9 bases between. This CDR3 is 12 amino acids long. Germline-derived CDR1 and CDR2 are LNHDA and SQIVND (reference sequence).

The chain combines TRBV5-1 with TRBJ1-4; 7 bases match TRBD1. With V trimmed by 4 bases and J by 8 bases, 20 bases remained unmatched. The germline V gene has CDR1 SGHRS and CDR2 YFSETQ. The CDR3 length is 18 residues. This CDR3 reads CASSQETGDWVSREKLFF. CDR3 coding DNA: TGCGCCAGCAGCCAAGAAACAGGGGACTGGGTCTCGAGAGAAAAACTGTTTTTT.

The chain links TRBV12-3 or TRBV12-4 to TRBJ1-2; D is unclear. V lost 0 bases to trimming and J lost 8 bases, with 10 bases between them. The CDR3 extends over 13 amino acids. The CDR3 bases are TGTGCCAGCAGTTTAGCTTCCGGGGTGGGCTACACCTTC. This sequence encodes CASSLASGVGYTF.

V and J are TRBV29-1 and TRBJ2-1, with a possible D match to TRBD1 (6 bases). V lost 6 bases, J lost 5 bases, and 14 bases lay in between. The CDR3 contains 13 residues. The germline CDR1 and CDR2 sequences are SQVTM and ANQGSEA. The CDR3, as DNA: TGCAGCGTGACAGGTGGGCCTAACAATGAGCAGTTCTTC. Its protein product is CSVTGGPNNEQFF.

This clone was seen only a few times. The chain carries TRBV24-1 and TRBJ1-5, with D hard to call. Germline-derived CDR1 and CDR2 are KGHDR and SFDVKD. The germline V and J ends were trimmed by 3 bases and 0 bases, with 5 bases remaining between them. The CDR3 covers 14 residues. The CDR3 reads CATSDGISNQPQHF. The DNA for the CDR3 is TGTGCCACCAGTGATGGCATTAGCAATCAGCCCCAGCATTTT.

The genes are TRBV6-6 and TRBJ2-3, with TRBD1 matching 9 bases. The CDR3 has 14 residues. The ends lost 6 bases at V and 3 bases at J; junction bases unmatched: 4. CDR1 is MNHNY, CDR2 SVGAGI, per germline (reference sequence). Here the CDR3 DNA reads TGTGCCAGCAGGGGGACAGGGTGGACAGATACGCAGTATTTT. Translating gives CASRGTGWTDTQYF.

The gene calls are TRBV12-2 and TRBJ2-3; TRBD2, the D gene given by the table, was not confirmed from the DNA. TRBV12-2 has pseudogene status. This CDR3 has 15 residues. In nucleotides, the CDR3 is TGTGCAAGTAGGGGGACTAGCGGGACCGGAGATACGCAGTATTTT. It yields the protein CASRGTSGTGDTQYF.

V usage is TRBV5-1 and J usage is TRBJ1-3, with unresolved D. Germline assignment: CDR1 SGHRS and CDR2 YFSETQ. V was shortened by 4 bases and J by 4 bases, with 3 bases between the two germline ends. This CDR3 contains 11 residues. Here the CDR3 reads CASSQGNTIYF. Written as DNA, the CDR3 is TGCGCCAGCAGCCAGGGAAACACCATATATTTT.

The J gene is TRBJ1-1, the V gene TRBV29-1; 7 bases line up with TRBD1. The CDR3 has 13 amino acids. Germline V lookup: CDR1 SQVTM, CDR2 ANQGSEA. The junction had 4 bases not matched to a gene; V was cut back by 6 bases and J by 0 bases. The CDR3 nucleotides read TGCAGCGTCGGGGGACAGTTGAACACTGAAGCTTTCTTT. This gives the protein CSVGGQLNTEAFF.

The chain carries TRBV12-3 or TRBV12-4 and TRBJ2-4; TRBD1 aligns across 8 bases. This CDR3 contains 13 residues. Trimming took 2 bases from V and 9 from J; bases not matched to a gene: 3. The CDR3 DNA reads as TGTGCCAGCAGTTTAAGGACAGGGAGCATTCAGTACTTC. This gives the protein CASSLRTGSIQYF.

The chain combines TRBV19 with TRBJ2-1, with 9 bases aligning to TRBD2. The CDR3 runs 14 residues. The germline CDR1 and CDR2 sequences are LNHDA and SQIVND (reference sequence). The CDR3 region has the DNA TGTGCATCACAGCGGACTAGCGTATACAATGAGCAGTTCTTC. Its protein product is CASQRTSVYNEQFF.

This sequence joins TRBV5-5 and TRBJ1-1; TRBD1 matches at 7 bases. Germline V gene data show CDR1 as SGHKS and CDR2 as YYEKEE (reference sequence). Trimming cost V 0 bases and J 4 bases; bases outside gene matches: 6. The CDR3 is 15 amino acids. The CDR3 DNA sequence: TGTGCCAGCAGCTTGGGGGTAGACAGGGCCACTGAAGCTTTCTTT. Translated: CASSLGVDRATEAFF.

This clone has a single count. The chain employs TRBV7-9 and TRBJ1-3; D is possibly TRBD1 (6 bases). This CDR3 contains 15 residues. V was trimmed by 3 bases and J by 2 bases, leaving 11 bases between them. Germline V gives CDR1 SEHNR, CDR2 FQNEAQ (reference sequence). Here the CDR3 reads CASSFTGYAGNTIYF. In DNA, the CDR3 is TGTGCCAGCAGCTTCACAGGGTACGCTGGAAACACCATATATTTT.

The CDR3 spells CATSDPVMRDEQFF. In nucleotides, the CDR3 is TGTGCCACCAGTGATCCCGTCATGCGGGACGAGCAGTTCTTC. This chain connects TRBV24-1 to TRBJ2-1; D possibly corresponds to TRBD2 (6 bases). V was cut by 3 bases and J by 10 bases, with 15 bases left in between. The length of the CDR3 is 14 residues. CDR1 is KGHDR, CDR2 SFDVKD, per germline.

This chain links TRBV7-3 with TRBJ2-3, with a tentative D call TRBD1 (6 bases). The ends were cut back, 5 bases at V and 2 bases at J, with 11 bases in the middle. The CDR3 extends over 14 amino acids. Germline values: CDR1 SGHTA, CDR2 FQGTGA. CDR3 residues: CASSTGQSTDTQYF. The CDR3 bases are TGTGCCAGCAGCACCGGACAGTCCACAGATACGCAGTATTTT.

The J gene is TRBJ1-6, the V gene TRBV3-1 (or the pseudogene TRBV3-2); D is ambiguous. Germline assignment: CDR1 LGHDT and CDR2 YNNKEL (reference sequence). The CDR3 contains 14 residues. The V end was cut by 3 bases, the J end by 9 bases, with 12 bases between. As DNA, the CDR3 is TGTGCCAGCAGCCAGCCGGGAGCTACTTCACCCCTCCACTTT. The encoded protein is CASSQPGATSPLHF.

V is TRBV6-4 and J is TRBJ2-1; 9 nucleotides align to TRBD2. Per the germline V gene, CDR1 is MRHNA and CDR2 is SNTAGT. Losses at the gene ends were 3 bases for V and 6 bases for J; bases not matched to a gene: 6. The CDR3 runs 15 residues. In DNA, the CDR3 is TGTGCCAGCAGTGAATTCTGGCGGGAGGGCAATGAGCAGTTCTTC. The encoded protein is CASSEFWREGNEQFF.

The chain links TRBV3-1 (or the pseudogene TRBV3-2) to TRBJ2-7; D perhaps matches TRBD2 (6 bases). The length of the CDR3 is 14 residues. Germline V lookup: CDR1 LGHDT, CDR2 YNNKEL (reference sequence). The V gene lost 3 bases and the J gene lost 3 bases, with 12 bases spanning the gap. The CDR3 nucleotides are TGTGCCAGCAGCCACCTCGGAGGGAACTACGAGCAGTACTTC. The encoded protein is CASSHLGGNYEQYF.

This clone was counted once. V gene TRBV7-8 combines with J gene TRBJ2-2; possible D gene TRBD2, 5 bases. V was clipped by 5 bases and J by 7 bases, with 17 bases between them. Germline CDR1 is SGHVS and CDR2 is FQNEAQ. The CDR3 totals 15 residues. DNA of the CDR3: TGTGCCAGCAGCGAAAGCGGATCCTGGGACGGGGAGCTGTTTTTT. It codes for CASSESGSWDGELFF.

This clone showed up just once. This rearrangement joins TRBV10-3 to TRBJ2-7, with D maybe TRBD2 (5 bases). V was shortened by 6 bases and J by 7 bases, with 16 bases between the two germline ends. The V gene's germline CDR1 is ENHRY and CDR2 SYGVKD. The CDR3 contains 13 residues. The CDR3 spells CAISQDSPGEQYF. CDR3 nucleotide sequence: TGTGCCATCAGCCAGGACTCCCCGGGGGAGCAGTACTTC.

V gene TRBV6-2 or TRBV6-3 combines with J gene TRBJ2-3; the D gene is possibly TRBD2 (5 bases). Trimming shortened V by 2 bases and J by 3 bases, and 12 bases separated the two germline ends. Germline assignment: CDR1 MNHEY and CDR2 SVGEGT. The CDR3 spans 15 residues. CDR3 DNA: TGTGCCAGCAGTTACCCCTATTCGGGGACAGATACGCAGTATTTT. This gives the protein CASSYPYSGTDTQYF.

V and J are TRBV6-1 and TRBJ1-3, with no clear D. The CDR3 contains 14 residues. Germline V gene data show CDR1 as MNHNS and CDR2 as SASEGT. The V and J ends lost 3 bases and 0 bases respectively, with 6 bases between them. DNA of the CDR3: TGTGCCAGCAGTGAGAACGGCTCTGGAAACACCATATATTTT. The encoded protein is CASSENGSGNTIYF.

V is TRBV4-2 and J is TRBJ1-4; possible D gene TRBD1, 5 bases. The CDR3 sequence is 15 residues long. Per the germline V gene, CDR1 is LGHNA and CDR2 is YNFKEQ. V lost 4 bases to trimming and J lost 8 bases, with 17 bases between them. The CDR3 DNA reads as TGTGCCAGCAGCCCTCATGAGAGAGCAGGGGAAAAACTGTTTTTT. It encodes CASSPHERAGEKLFF.

J is TRBJ2-1 and V is TRBV18, with 8 bases aligning to TRBD2. J lost 9 bases, V lost 3 bases, and 10 bases had no gene match. Germline V gene data show CDR1 as KGHSH and CDR2 as LQKENI. CDR3 size: 15 residues. The CDR3 bases are TGTGCCAGCTCACCGGCGACTAGCGTTATGGGTGAGCAGTTCTTC. This sequence encodes CASSPATSVMGEQFF.